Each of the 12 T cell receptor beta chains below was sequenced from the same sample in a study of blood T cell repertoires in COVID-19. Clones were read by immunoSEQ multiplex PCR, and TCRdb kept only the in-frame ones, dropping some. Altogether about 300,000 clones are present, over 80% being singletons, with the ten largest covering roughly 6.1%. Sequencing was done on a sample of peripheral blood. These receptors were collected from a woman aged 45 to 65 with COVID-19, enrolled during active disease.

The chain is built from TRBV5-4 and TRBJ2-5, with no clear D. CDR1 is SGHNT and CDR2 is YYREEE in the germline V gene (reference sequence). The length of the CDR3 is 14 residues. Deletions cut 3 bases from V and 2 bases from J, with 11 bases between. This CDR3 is CASSYDTKQETQYF. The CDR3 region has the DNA TGTGCCAGCAGCTATGACACGAAACAAGAGACCCAGTACTTC.

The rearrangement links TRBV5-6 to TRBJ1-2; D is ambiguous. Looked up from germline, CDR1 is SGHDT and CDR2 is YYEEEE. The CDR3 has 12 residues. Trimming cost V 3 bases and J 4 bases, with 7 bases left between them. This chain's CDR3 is CASSYSVYGYTF. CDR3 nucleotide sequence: TGTGCCAGCAGCTACTCGGTCTATGGCTACACCTTC.

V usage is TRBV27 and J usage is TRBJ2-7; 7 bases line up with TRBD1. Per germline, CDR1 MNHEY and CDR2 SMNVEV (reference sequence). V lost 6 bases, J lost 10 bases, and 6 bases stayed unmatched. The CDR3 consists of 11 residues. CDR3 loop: CASSFGTDQYF. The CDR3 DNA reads TGTGCCAGCAGCTTCGGGACAGATCAGTACTTC.

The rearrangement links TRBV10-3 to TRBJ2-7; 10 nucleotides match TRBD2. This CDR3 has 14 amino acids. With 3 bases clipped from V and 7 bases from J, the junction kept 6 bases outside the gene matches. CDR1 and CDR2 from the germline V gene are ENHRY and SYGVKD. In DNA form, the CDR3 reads TGTGCCATCAGTGAAGTCCTAGCGGGAGCGGAGCAGTACTTC. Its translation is CAISEVLAGAEQYF.

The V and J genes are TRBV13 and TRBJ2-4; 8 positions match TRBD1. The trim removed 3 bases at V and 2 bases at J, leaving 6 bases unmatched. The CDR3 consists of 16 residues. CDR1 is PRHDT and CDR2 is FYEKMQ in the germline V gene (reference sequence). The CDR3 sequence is CASSFRGRLTKNIQYF. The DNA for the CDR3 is TGTGCCAGCAGCTTCAGGGGGCGGTTGACCAAAAACATTCAGTACTTC.

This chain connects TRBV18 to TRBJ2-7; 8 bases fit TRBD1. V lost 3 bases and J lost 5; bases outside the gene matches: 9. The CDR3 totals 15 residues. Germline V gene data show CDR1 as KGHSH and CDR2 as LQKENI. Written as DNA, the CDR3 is TGTGCCAGCTCACCCCTCGGACAGGGTGTTCACGAGCAGTACTTC. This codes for CASSPLGQGVHEQYF.

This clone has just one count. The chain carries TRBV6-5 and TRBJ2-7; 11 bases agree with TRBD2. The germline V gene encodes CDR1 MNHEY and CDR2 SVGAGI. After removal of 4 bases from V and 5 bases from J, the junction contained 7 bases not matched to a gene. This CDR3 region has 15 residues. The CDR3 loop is CASSSLAGGPHEQYF. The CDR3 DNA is TGTGCCAGCAGTTCTTTAGCGGGAGGGCCCCACGAGCAGTACTTC.

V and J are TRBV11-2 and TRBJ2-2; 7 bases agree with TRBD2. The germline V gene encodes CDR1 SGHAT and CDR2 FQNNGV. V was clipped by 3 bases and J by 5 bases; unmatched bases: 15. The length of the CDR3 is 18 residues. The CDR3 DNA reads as TGTGCCAGCAGCTTGTTGCCCCCCGGCGGGAGTGGGACCGGGGAGCTGTTTTTT. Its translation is CASSLLPPGGSGTGELFF.

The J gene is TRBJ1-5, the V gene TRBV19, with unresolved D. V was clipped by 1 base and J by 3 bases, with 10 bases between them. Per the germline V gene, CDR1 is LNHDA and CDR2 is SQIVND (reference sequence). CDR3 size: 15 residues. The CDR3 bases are TGTGCCAGTAGTATAGGGGAGACCTACAATCAGCCCCAGCATTTT. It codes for CASSIGETYNQPQHF.

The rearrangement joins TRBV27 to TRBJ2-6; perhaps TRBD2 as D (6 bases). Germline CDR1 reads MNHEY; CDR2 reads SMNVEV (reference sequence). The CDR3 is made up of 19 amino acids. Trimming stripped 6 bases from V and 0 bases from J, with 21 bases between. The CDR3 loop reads CASSFAVGTSLSGANVLTF. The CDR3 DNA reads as TGTGCCAGCAGCTTCGCGGTGGGGACTTCGCTCTCTGGGGCCAACGTCCTGACTTTC. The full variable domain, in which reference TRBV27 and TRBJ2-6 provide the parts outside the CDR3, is EAQVTQNPRYLITVTGKKLTVTCSQNMNHEYMSWYRQDPGLGLRQIYYSMNVEVTDKGDVPEGYKVSRKEKRNFPLILESPSPNQTSLYFCASSFAVGTSLSGANVLTFGAGSRLTVL.

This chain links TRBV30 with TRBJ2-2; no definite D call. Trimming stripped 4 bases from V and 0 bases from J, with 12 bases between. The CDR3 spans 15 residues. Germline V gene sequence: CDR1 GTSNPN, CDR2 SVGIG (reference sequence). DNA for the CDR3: TGTGCCTGGACACGGGTTCGCTCGAACACCGGGGAGCTGTTTTTT. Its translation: CAWTRVRSNTGELFF.

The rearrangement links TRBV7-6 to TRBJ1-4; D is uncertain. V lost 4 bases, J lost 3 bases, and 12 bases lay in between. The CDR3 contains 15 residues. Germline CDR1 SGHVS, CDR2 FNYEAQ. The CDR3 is CASSSPGGANEKLFF. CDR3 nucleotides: TGTGCCAGCAGCTCCCCCGGAGGAGCTAATGAAAAACTGTTTTTT.